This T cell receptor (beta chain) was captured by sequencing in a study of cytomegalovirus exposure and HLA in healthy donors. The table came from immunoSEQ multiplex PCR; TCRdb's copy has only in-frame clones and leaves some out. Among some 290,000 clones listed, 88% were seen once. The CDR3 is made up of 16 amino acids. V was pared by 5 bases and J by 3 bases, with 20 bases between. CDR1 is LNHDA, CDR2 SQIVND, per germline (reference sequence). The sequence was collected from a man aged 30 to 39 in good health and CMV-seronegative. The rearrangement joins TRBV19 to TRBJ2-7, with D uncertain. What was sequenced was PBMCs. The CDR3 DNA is TGTGCCAGTAGTGCAAAGGCACACTATAAGGACTACGAGCAGTACTTC. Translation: CASSAKAHYKDYEQYF.